This T cell receptor beta chain was retrieved from a study of blood T cell repertoires in COVID-19. Study-wide background: COVID-19 samples from acute and convalescent phases originated in the United States, Italy and Spain. The analysed material was cDNA or gDNA that came from T cells, B-cell-depleted T cells, or PBMCs.

Original data processing: Cell counts per sample came from amplifying reference gene primers. Sequenced by immunoSEQ multiplex PCR; TCRdb stores in-frame clones only, minus some. The V and J calls and the clone size are those of that table, but D and trimming were determined from the DNA. Found here are some 150,000 clones, more than 70% of them singletons; the top ten hold 2.3%. This clonotype was obtained from a human donor in a cohort sampled during active COVID-19. Sequencing input: peripheral blood.

This chain's CDR3 is CAIHGGGITGNTIYF. The CDR3 nucleotides read TGTGCCATCCACGGGGGAGGGATCACTGGAAACACCATATATTTT. This chain joins TRBV10-3 and TRBJ1-3, with D possibly matching TRBD1 (5 bases). V gave up 8 bases and J gave up 2 bases, with 16 bases separating them. Germline-derived CDR1 and CDR2 are ENHRY and SYGVKD. CDR3 length: 15 residues.